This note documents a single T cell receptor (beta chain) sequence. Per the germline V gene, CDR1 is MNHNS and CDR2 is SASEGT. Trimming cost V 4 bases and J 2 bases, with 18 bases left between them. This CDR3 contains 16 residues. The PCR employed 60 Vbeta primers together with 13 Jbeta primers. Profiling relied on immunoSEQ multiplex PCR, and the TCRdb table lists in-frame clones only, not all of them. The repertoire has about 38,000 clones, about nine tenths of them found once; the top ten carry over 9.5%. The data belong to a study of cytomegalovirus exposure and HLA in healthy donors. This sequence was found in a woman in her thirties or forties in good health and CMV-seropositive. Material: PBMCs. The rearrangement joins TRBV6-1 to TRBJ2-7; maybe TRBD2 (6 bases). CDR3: CASSGRKAGSPYEQYF. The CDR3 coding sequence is TGTGCCAGCAGTGGTCGGAAAGCGGGTTCCCCCTACGAGCAGTACTTC.